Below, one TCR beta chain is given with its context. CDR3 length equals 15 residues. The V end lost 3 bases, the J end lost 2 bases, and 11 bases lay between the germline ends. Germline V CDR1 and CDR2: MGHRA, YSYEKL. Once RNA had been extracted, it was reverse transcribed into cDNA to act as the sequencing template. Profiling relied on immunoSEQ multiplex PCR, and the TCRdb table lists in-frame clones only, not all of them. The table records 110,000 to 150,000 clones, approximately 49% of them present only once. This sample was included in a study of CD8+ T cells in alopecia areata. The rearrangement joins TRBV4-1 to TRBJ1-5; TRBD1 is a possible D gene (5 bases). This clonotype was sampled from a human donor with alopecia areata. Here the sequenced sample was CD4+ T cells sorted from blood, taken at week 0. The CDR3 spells CASSHPGTGNQPQHF. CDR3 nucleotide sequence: TGCGCCAGCAGCCACCCCGGGACGGGCAATCAGCCCCAGCATTTT.